This T cell receptor beta chain was captured by sequencing in a study of T cell repertoires in cytomegalovirus infection (dated by TCRdb to the late 2010s). About the study as a whole: Donor HLA type was relevant to the analysis, as public TCR beta signatures indicated carriage of CMV infection together with the matching HLA type.

Here is what the overall study found, with its caveats: The ex vivo response was dominated by HLA-C-restricted CMV-specific TCR beta clonotypes, which also provided the single most frequent clonotype in two of eight donors. In both this cohort and an independent roughly 360-donor cohort, the cumulative frequency of public TCR beta family members distinguished carriers of CMV infection plus the relevant HLA type.

V is pared back by 3 bases and J by 9 bases, with 9 bases lying between the germline termini. The CDR3, from cysteine to phenylalanine, totals 12 residues. Kept here is only the CDR3 DNA, which spans 36 bases and is read in frame from base 1. Data came from an Illumina HiSeq 1500. TCRdb ran its own pipeline on the public reads, namely fastp trimming at Q25 and MiXCR clone calling, and kept in-frame beta chains. Each entry is one CDR3 protein sequence, shown with its most common DNA and genes. The table for this sample lists around 450,000 distinct CDR3 sequences; approximately 31% of them were counted only once. Of the sample, roughly an eighth falls within the top ten clones. Worth noting for this clonotype: What this receptor recognizes is not known. Base qualities are not at hand, and no much larger clone is one base apart.

The chain uses TRBV12-3 or TRBV12-4 and TRBJ1-5, with the D gene not clear enough to name. Material for sequencing was PBMCs. The TCR comes from a human donor in good health (CMV status not recorded). Some clones in this sample may be carry-over from other donors' samples. The nucleotide sequence is TGTGCCAGCAGTTTTGGCTTTCCGCCCCAGCATTTT. The encoded protein is CASSFGFPPQHF.